These T cell receptor beta chains were read from a single sample in a study of cytomegalovirus exposure and HLA in healthy donors. Sequencing used immunoSEQ multiplex PCR; TCRdb keeps in-frame clones, though not all of them. Its table records fewer than 250,000 clones. Sequencing used PBMCs. The source is a woman aged 30 to 39 in good health and CMV-seropositive. Each CDR3 is given with its conserved first and last residue. Fields, in order: CDR3 protein, CDR3 DNA, V gene, J gene, D gene. The D gene is left open where the match is weak.

CDR3aa: CASSLEIGGGPAFF; CDR3nt: TGTGCCAGCAGCTTAGAGATCGGGGGGGGACCGGCTTTCTTT; v_gene: TRBV11-2; j_gene: TRBJ1-1; d_gene: .
CDR3aa: CAVSRGTPVSGANVLTF; CDR3nt: TGTGCAGTCAGTCGCGGGACTCCCGTCTCTGGGGCCAACGTCCTGACTTTC; v_gene: TRBV14; j_gene: TRBJ2-6; d_gene: .
CDR3aa: CASSLPGNTGELFF; CDR3nt: TGCGCCAGCAGCTTGCCCGGGAACACCGGGGAGCTGTTTTTT; v_gene: TRBV5-1; j_gene: TRBJ2-2; d_gene: .
CDR3aa: CASSSLSVDRANVLTF; CDR3nt: TGTGCCAGCAGTTCTTTGAGTGTCGACAGAGCCAACGTCCTGACTTTC; v_gene: TRBV6-5; j_gene: TRBJ2-6; d_gene: .
CDR3aa: CASSVRPQGVNQPQHF; CDR3nt: TGTGCCAGCAGTGTGCGGCCACAGGGGGTTAATCAGCCCCAGCATTTT; v_gene: TRBV2; j_gene: TRBJ1-5; d_gene: TRBD1
CDR3aa: CAINPGTGSYEQYF; CDR3nt: TGTGCCATCAATCCGGGGACAGGGTCCTACGAGCAGTACTTC; v_gene: TRBV10-3; j_gene: TRBJ2-7; d_gene: TRBD1
CDR3aa: CASSFEYRTSRQETQYF; CDR3nt: TGTGCCAGCAGCTTTGAATATAGGACTAGCCGTCAAGAGACCCAGTACTTC; v_gene: TRBV7-2; j_gene: TRBJ2-5; d_gene: TRBD2
CDR3aa: CASSQRETQYF; CDR3nt: TGTGCCAGCAGCCAACGGGAGACCCAGTACTTC; v_gene: TRBV7-9; j_gene: TRBJ2-5; d_gene: .
CDR3aa: CASSETGTSADTQYF; CDR3nt: TGTGCCAGCAGCGAAACCGGGACTAGTGCAGATACGCAGTATTTT; v_gene: TRBV21-1; j_gene: TRBJ2-3; d_gene: .
CDR3aa: CASSQDSNYGYTF; CDR3nt: TGTGCCAGCAGCCAGGACAGTAACTATGGCTACACCTTC; v_gene: TRBV5-4; j_gene: TRBJ1-2; d_gene: .
CDR3aa: CASSVATGADTQYF; CDR3nt: TGTGCCAGCAGCGTAGCTACTGGAGCAGATACGCAGTATTTT; v_gene: TRBV9; j_gene: TRBJ2-3; d_gene: .
CDR3aa: CASSYSGRAAGTDTQYF; CDR3nt: TGCGCCAGCAGCTATAGCGGGAGGGCCGCGGGCACAGATACGCAGTATTTT; v_gene: TRBV4-1; j_gene: TRBJ2-3; d_gene: TRBD2
CDR3aa: CATTTSGGYEQYF; CDR3nt: TGTGCCACTACTACTAGCGGAGGCTACGAGCAGTACTTC; v_gene: TRBV27; j_gene: TRBJ2-7; d_gene: TRBD2
CDR3aa: CASSPPWRDTEAFF; CDR3nt: TGTGCCAGCAGTCCCCCCTGGAGAGACACTGAAGCTTTCTTT; v_gene: TRBV28; j_gene: TRBJ1-1; d_gene: .
CDR3aa: CASRTTGVDYGYTF; CDR3nt: TGTGCCAGCAGGACGACAGGGGTCGACTATGGCTACACCTTC; v_gene: TRBV5-6; j_gene: TRBJ1-2; d_gene: TRBD1
CDR3aa: CASSPRTGGYTF; CDR3nt: TGCGCCAGCAGCCCCAGGACGGGGGGCTACACCTTC; v_gene: TRBV5-1; j_gene: TRBJ1-2; d_gene: .
CDR3aa: CASSLASGSYNEQFF; CDR3nt: TGTGCCAGCAGCCTGGCTAGCGGCTCCTACAATGAGCAGTTCTTC; v_gene: TRBV5-4; j_gene: TRBJ2-1; d_gene: TRBD2
CDR3aa: CASSLTGSETQYF; CDR3nt: TGTGCCAGCAGCTTGACGGGGTCGGAGACCCAGTACTTC; v_gene: TRBV5-5; j_gene: TRBJ2-5; d_gene: .
CDR3aa: CASSERTSGIEEQYF; CDR3nt: TGTGCCAGCAGCGAAAGGACTAGCGGGATTGAAGAGCAGTACTTC; v_gene: TRBV9; j_gene: TRBJ2-7; d_gene: TRBD2
CDR3aa: CASSPGASGTFTDTQYF; CDR3nt: TGTGCCAGCAGCCCGGGGGCTAGCGGGACCTTCACAGATACGCAGTATTTT; v_gene: TRBV5-4; j_gene: TRBJ2-3; d_gene: TRBD2
CDR3aa: CASSLDPGPMNTEAFF; CDR3nt: TGCGCCAGCAGCTTGGATCCAGGGCCGATGAACACTGAAGCTTTCTTT; v_gene: TRBV5-1; j_gene: TRBJ1-1; d_gene: .
CDR3aa: CASSRRAGTYEQYF; CDR3nt: TGTGCCAGCAGCCGGCGGGCTGGGACCTACGAGCAGTACTTC; v_gene: TRBV13; j_gene: TRBJ2-7; d_gene: .
CDR3aa: CASSEEGQTNEKLFF; CDR3nt: TGTGCCAGCAGTGAAGAGGGACAAACTAATGAAAAACTGTTTTTT; v_gene: TRBV6-1; j_gene: TRBJ1-4; d_gene: .
CDR3aa: CASSRVAGSTYEQYF; CDR3nt: TGTGCCAGCAGCCGGGTGGCAGGGTCCACCTACGAGCAGTACTTC; v_gene: TRBV14; j_gene: TRBJ2-7; d_gene: .
CDR3aa: CASRQGQLNTEAFF; CDR3nt: TGTGCCAGCAGGCAGGGACAGTTGAACACTGAAGCTTTCTTT; v_gene: TRBV28; j_gene: TRBJ1-1; d_gene: TRBD1
CDR3aa: CASSYGGLGGDTQYF; CDR3nt: TGTGCCAGCAGTTACGGGGGGTTGGGAGGGGATACGCAGTATTTT; v_gene: TRBV6-6; j_gene: TRBJ2-3; d_gene: TRBD2
CDR3aa: CASSETGGDNEKLFF; CDR3nt: TGCGCCAGCAGTGAAACAGGGGGCGATAATGAAAAACTGTTTTTT; v_gene: TRBV10-2; j_gene: TRBJ1-4; d_gene: TRBD1
CDR3aa: CASILTGEGNNYGYTF; CDR3nt: TGTGCCAGCATCCTGACAGGGGAGGGAAATAACTATGGCTACACCTTC; v_gene: TRBV28; j_gene: TRBJ1-2; d_gene: TRBD1
CDR3aa: CASSASSEETQYF; CDR3nt: TGCGCCAGCAGTGCCTCTAGCGAAGAGACCCAGTACTTC; v_gene: TRBV10-1; j_gene: TRBJ2-5; d_gene: .
CDR3aa: CASSGTGDTGELFF; CDR3nt: TGTGCCAGCTCCGGGACAGGGGACACCGGGGAGCTGTTTTTT; v_gene: TRBV6-5; j_gene: TRBJ2-2; d_gene: TRBD1
CDR3aa: CASSHEQGGGYTF; CDR3nt: TGCGCCAGCAGCCACGAACAGGGGGGAGGCTACACCTTC; v_gene: TRBV4-3; j_gene: TRBJ1-2; d_gene: TRBD1
CDR3aa: CSVEMATGELFF; CDR3nt: TGCAGCGTTGAAATGGCCACCGGGGAGCTGTTTTTT; v_gene: TRBV29-1; j_gene: TRBJ2-2; d_gene: .
CDR3aa: CAISEQGAQHF; CDR3nt: TGTGCCATCAGTGAGCAGGGGGCCCAGCATTTT; v_gene: TRBV10-3; j_gene: TRBJ1-5; d_gene: TRBD1